This TCR beta chain was sequenced in a study of beta chain features in type 1 diabetes (dated 2018 in TCRdb). About the full investigation: Mean age, gender distribution, total cell number and subset yield did not differ between patients and healthy donors. A total of approximately 100 million sorted cells were examined across all samples, and the number of cells per subset was strongly correlated with RNA yield. The study compared TCRB repertoires of sorted circulating CD4+ T cell subsets between recently diagnosed type 1 diabetes patients and matched healthy donors. Regulatory and stem cell-like memory subsets were isolated from only 8 patients and roughly eight healthy donors, whereas naive and central memory subsets came from all 28 donors. What the work shows at the level of the full study, not this receptor alone: PCR may preferentially amplify shorter templates, but because patient and control samples were amplified and corrected together, any resulting skew would affect both groups equally. Type 1 diabetes patients showed a moderate but significant shortening of TCRB CDR3 length in all four CD4+ subsets. Because small numbers of individuals were included in the HLA sub-analyses, any influence of HLA type on TCRB rearrangement was left unresolved. The naive, central memory and regulatory TCRB repertoires appeared to resemble one another more closely among patients than among healthy donors. Because cDNA was sequenced instead of genomic DNA, activated cells with high expression could be over-represented, although the groups did not differ in activation or CD3 levels. Fewer insertions and more nucleotide deletions at VDJ recombination sites were observed in patients with type 1 diabetes, implying thymic rearrangement abnormalities.

This clone was seen only a few times. Its antigen is unknown. Base qualities are not recorded, but no much larger clone differs from it by a single base. Each donor gave one peripheral blood draw, averaging approximately 110 mL, which was collected into heparinised tubes. Using a panel that included CD45RO, CCR7, CD25, CD127, CD95 and CD27, naive, central memory, regulatory and stem cell-like memory CD4+ T cells were sorted on a BD FACSAria II. All sorted populations exceeded 95% purity. PBMCs were separated immediately by Lymphoprep density gradient centrifugation and were stained directly, without being cultured. Samples were stained and sorted in pairs, with one healthy donor and one patient per experiment, so that batch effects were minimized. The entire amount of isolated RNA was reverse transcribed using the High Capacity cDNA Reverse Transcription Kit, so the sequenced TCRB transcripts were expressed ones. Deep immunoSEQ sequencing was applied to naive, central memory and regulatory T cell samples, giving an average of about 3.57 million total reads per sample. Sorted cells were lysed in RLT buffer and RNA was extracted with DNase-treated RNeasy Micro or Mini kits, depending on cell number. Each cell subset was processed on its own to prevent cross-contamination, while patient and healthy donor samples were processed together. The immunoSEQ multiplex PCR was used to amplify TCRB sequences from cDNA, yielding 87-bp fragments that span the CDR3 region. Amplicons were sequenced on the Illumina HiSeq platform. Per the original workflow: PCR bias was computationally corrected using synthetic template baselines, reads within Hamming distance 2 were collapsed, and singletons that could not be merged were discarded. By aligning reads against IMGT, V, D and J genes, CDR3 length, and insertions or deletions at six rearrangement sites were assigned. Within each subset, clonotype counts were normalized to the number of sorted cells before true diversity and Gini coefficients were calculated with the tcR R package. The overlap coefficient, calculated on TCRB nucleotide sequences, was used to quantify repertoire sharing. TCRdb obtained this table from immuneACCESS and retained in-frame rearrangements with V and J assigned. These tables miss some clones; where compared with another copy, unresolved V genes account for less than half of the shortfall, and the remainder is unexplained. V, J and clone size derive from that table, while D and trimming were established from the DNA sequence. This sample gives 150,000 to 200,000 clones in total; about 12% of them show up just once. The ten largest clones add up to about 0.58% of the sample.

Per the germline V gene, SGDLS is the CDR1 and YYNGEE is the CDR2. The CDR3, from cysteine to phenylalanine, totals 14 residues. Just CDR3 DNA is preserved here, 42 bases in frame from base 1. Compared with germline, V lacks 2 bases and J lacks 7 bases; bases without a gene match: 2. The sequence came from a young woman in good health. The rearranged chain carries TRBV9 and TRBJ2-1; a stretch of 11 junction bases matches TRBD2. Sequenced: central memory CD4+ T cells from blood. The CDR3 region: CASSVRLAGNEQFF. The sequence in DNA is TGTGCCAGCAGCGTCAGACTAGCGGGAAATGAGCAGTTCTTC.